This entry concerns a single T cell receptor beta chain. This sample is drawn from a study of blood T cell repertoires in COVID-19. The data were produced by immunoSEQ multiplex PCR, yet TCRdb's version contains in-frame clones alone and is incomplete. The sample yields about 380,000 clones, more than 75% seen once. V was trimmed by 8 bases and J by 3 bases, leaving 17 bases between them. The CDR3 has 14 amino acids. Per the germline V gene, CDR1 is MNHEY and CDR2 is SVGAGI. This sequence was found in a human donor with acute or convalescent COVID-19. The donor label of this sample is uncertain. Sequenced input: peripheral blood. The chain carries TRBV6-5 and TRBJ2-7, with D perhaps TRBD1 (6 bases). CDR3 amino acids: CASGRGPGVYEQYF. CDR3 bases: TGTGCCAGCGGTAGGGGCCCAGGGGTCTACGAGCAGTACTTC.